The T cell receptor (beta chain) described here comes from a study of cytomegalovirus exposure and HLA in healthy donors. Whole-study results and caveats: The study labeled fewer than 200 TCR beta chains cytomegalovirus-associated.

In the case of this clone: Its antigen is not identified.

The table came from immunoSEQ multiplex PCR; TCRdb's copy has only in-frame clones and leaves some out. The repertoire has roughly 260,000 clones, around nine tenths of them found once; the top ten carry 2.6%. This CDR3 has 16 amino acids. V was pared by 4 bases and J by 2 bases, with 8 bases of the junction left unmatched. Germline loops: CDR1 MDHEN, CDR2 SYDVKM. The sample taken for sequencing was PBMCs. The clonotype was recovered from a man aged 18-30 years in good health and CMV-seronegative. The rearrangement uses TRBV28 and TRBJ2-1; 7 bases match TRBD1. In DNA, the CDR3 is TGTGCCAGCAGTTCTTCCGGGACAGTCACCTACAATGAGCAGTTCTTC. Protein product: CASSSSGTVTYNEQFF.